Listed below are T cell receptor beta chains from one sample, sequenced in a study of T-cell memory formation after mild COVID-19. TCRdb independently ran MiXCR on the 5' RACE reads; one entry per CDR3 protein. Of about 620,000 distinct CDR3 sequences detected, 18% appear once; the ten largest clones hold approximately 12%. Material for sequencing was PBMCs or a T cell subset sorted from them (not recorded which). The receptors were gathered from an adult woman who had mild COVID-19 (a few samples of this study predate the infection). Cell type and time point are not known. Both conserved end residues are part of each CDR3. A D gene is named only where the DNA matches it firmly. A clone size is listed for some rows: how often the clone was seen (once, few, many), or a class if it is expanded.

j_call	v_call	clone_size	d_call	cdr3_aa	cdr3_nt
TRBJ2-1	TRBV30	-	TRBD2	CAWRFAGGPYNEQFF	TGTGCCTGGAGATTCGCGGGGGGGCCCTACAATGAGCAGTTCTTC
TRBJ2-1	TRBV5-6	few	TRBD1	CASSLGTGFNEQFF	TGTGCCAGCAGCTTGGGGACAGGATTCAATGAGCAGTTCTTC
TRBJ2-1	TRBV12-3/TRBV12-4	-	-	CASSFRGKNNEQFF	TGTGCCAGCAGTTTCCGGGGTAAGAACAATGAGCAGTTCTTC
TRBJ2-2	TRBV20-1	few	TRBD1	CSASLPGGTGELFF	TGCAGTGCTAGTCTACCAGGGGGCACCGGGGAGCTGTTTTTT
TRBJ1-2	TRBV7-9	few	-	CASSLGPSGHGYTF	TGTGCCAGCAGCTTAGGGCCCTCCGGGCATGGCTACACCTTC
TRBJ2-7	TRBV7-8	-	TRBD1	CASSLVPTGDRVSYEQYF	TGTGCCAGCAGCTTAGTTCCTACAGGGGACAGGGTGAGCTACGAGCAGTACTTC
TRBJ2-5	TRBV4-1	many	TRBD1	CASSQGQGGLQETQYF	TGCGCCAGCAGCCAGGGACAGGGGGGACTCCAAGAGACCCAGTACTTC
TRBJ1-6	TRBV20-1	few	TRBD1	CSAPRGDRAPPLHF	TGCAGTGCTCCTAGGGGGGACAGGGCCCCACCCCTCCACTTT
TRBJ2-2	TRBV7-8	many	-	CASSLYPRDLMNGELFF	TGTGCCAGCAGCTTATACCCCCGGGACTTGATGAACGGGGAGCTGTTTTTT
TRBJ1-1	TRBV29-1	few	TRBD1	CSVNNPGGASEAFF	TGCAGCGTGAATAACCCAGGGGGCGCATCTGAAGCTTTCTTT
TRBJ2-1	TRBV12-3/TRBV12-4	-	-	CASSLATQYNEQFF	TGTGCCAGCAGTTTAGCGACTCAGTACAATGAGCAGTTCTTC
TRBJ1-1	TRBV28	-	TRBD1	CASSLQPGGENTEAFF	TGTGCCAGCAGTTTACAGCCAGGGGGCGAGAACACTGAAGCTTTCTTT
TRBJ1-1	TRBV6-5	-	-	CASSYSKLPGINTEAFF	TGTGCCAGCAGTTACTCGAAACTCCCGGGAATAAACACTGAAGCTTTCTTT
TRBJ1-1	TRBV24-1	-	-	CATSGTGQNTEAFF	TGTGCCACCAGTGGTACAGGGCAGAACACTGAAGCTTTCTTT
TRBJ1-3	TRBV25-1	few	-	CASKYGSGNTIYF	TGTGCCAGCAAATACGGCTCTGGAAACACCATATATTTT
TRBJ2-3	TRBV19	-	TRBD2	CASSFGLAGDQYF	TGTGCCAGTAGTTTTGGACTAGCGGGGGACCAGTATTTT
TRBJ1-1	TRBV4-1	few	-	CASSQFTMNTEAFF	TGCGCCAGCAGCCAATTTACAATGAACACTGAAGCTTTCTTT
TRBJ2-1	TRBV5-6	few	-	CASSLISGGPLNEQFF	TGTGCCAGCAGCTTGATCTCTGGAGGGCCGTTAAATGAGCAGTTCTTC
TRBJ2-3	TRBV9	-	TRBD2	CASSGGSLTDTQYF	TGTGCCAGCAGCGGCGGGAGCTTAACAGATACGCAGTATTTT
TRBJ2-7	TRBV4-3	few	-	CASSQEIDRHYEQYF	TGCGCCAGCAGCCAAGAAATCGACAGGCACTACGAGCAGTACTTC
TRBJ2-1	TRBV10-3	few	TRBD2	CAISEVAGYNEQFF	TGTGCCATCAGTGAAGTAGCGGGGTACAATGAGCAGTTCTTC
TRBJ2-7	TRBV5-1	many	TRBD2	CASSYSNSGRADQQYF	TGCGCCAGCAGCTATTCCAATAGCGGGAGGGCAGATCAGCAGTACTTC
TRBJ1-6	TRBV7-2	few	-	CASSLTGTVDNSPLHF	TGTGCCAGCAGCTTAACCGGGACGGTGGATAATTCACCCCTCCACTTT
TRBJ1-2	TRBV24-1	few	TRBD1	CATSGTGGDPYGYTF	TGTGCCACCAGTGGTACAGGGGGAGACCCCTATGGCTACACCTTC
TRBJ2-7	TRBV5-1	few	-	CASSKEQGLPYEQYF	TGCGCCAGCAGCAAGGAACAAGGTCTCCCCTACGAGCAGTACTTC
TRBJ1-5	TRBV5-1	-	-	CASSVNPTGLSDQPQHF	TGCGCCAGCAGCGTTAACCCCACAGGGCTCTCAGATCAGCCCCAGCATTTT
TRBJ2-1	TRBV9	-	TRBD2	CASSVFDGRYNEQFF	TGTGCCAGCAGCGTGTTTGACGGGAGGTACAATGAGCAGTTCTTC
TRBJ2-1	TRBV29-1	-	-	CSVLGGPGPNEQFF	TGCAGCGTACTAGGGGGACCAGGTCCCAATGAGCAGTTCTTC
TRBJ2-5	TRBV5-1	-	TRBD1	CASSLGTGREETQYF	TGCGCCAGCAGCTTGGGGACAGGACGGGAAGAGACCCAGTACTTC
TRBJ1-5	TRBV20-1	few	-	CSATGPHGQPQHF	TGCAGTGCTACCGGCCCTCATGGGCAGCCCCAGCATTTT
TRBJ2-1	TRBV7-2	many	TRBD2	CASSPYPTSGYNEQFF	TGTGCCAGCAGCCCCTACCCCACTAGCGGGTACAATGAGCAGTTCTTC
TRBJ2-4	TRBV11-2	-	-	CASSLDRTNIQYF	TGTGCCAGCAGCTTAGACAGGACAAACATTCAGTACTTC
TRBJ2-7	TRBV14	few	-	CASSHPGSYEQYF	TGTGCCAGCAGCCACCCGGGTTCCTACGAGCAGTACTTC
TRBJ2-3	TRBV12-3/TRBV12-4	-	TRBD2	CASRAGLAGGSTDTQYF	TGTGCCAGCAGGGCGGGACTAGCGGGGGGTAGCACAGATACGCAGTATTTT
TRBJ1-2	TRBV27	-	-	CASSFQGGGYGYTF	TGTGCCAGCAGTTTTCAGGGTGGTGGCTATGGCTACACCTTC
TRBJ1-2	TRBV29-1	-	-	CSVGWNGYTF	TGCAGCGTTGGATGGAATGGCTACACCTTC
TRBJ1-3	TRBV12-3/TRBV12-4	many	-	CASSSSNTIYF	TGTGCCAGCAGTTCAAGCAACACCATATATTTT
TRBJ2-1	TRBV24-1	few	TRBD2	CATSDSRRLAMNNEQFF	TGTGCCACCAGTGACTCGAGGCGACTAGCGATGAACAATGAGCAGTTCTTC
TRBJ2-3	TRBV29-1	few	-	CSVHRVDTQYF	TGCAGCGTGCACAGGGTGGATACGCAGTATTTT
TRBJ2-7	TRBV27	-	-	CASRGGNAYEQYF	TGTGCCAGCAGGGGCGGAAACGCCTACGAGCAGTACTTC
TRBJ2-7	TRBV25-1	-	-	CASSRWGTPEQYF	TGTGCCAGCAGCCGTTGGGGGACCCCCGAGCAGTACTTC
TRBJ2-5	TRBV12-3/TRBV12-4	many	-	CASSSQGKETQYF	TGTGCCAGCAGTTCTCAGGGGAAAGAGACCCAGTACTTC
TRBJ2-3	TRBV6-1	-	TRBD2	CASEPGLAVSAQYF	TGTGCCAGCGAGCCAGGACTAGCTGTAAGTGCGCAGTATTTT
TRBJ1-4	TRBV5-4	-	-	CASSPGGGSANEKLFF	TGTGCCAGCAGCCCCGGGGGGGGCTCGGCTAATGAAAAACTGTTTTTT
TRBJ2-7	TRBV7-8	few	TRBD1	CASSLGTGTGYEQYF	TGTGCCAGCAGCTTGGGGACCGGGACAGGGTACGAGCAGTACTTC
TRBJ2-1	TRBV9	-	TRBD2	CASSVRREGYNEQFF	TGTGCCAGCAGCGTAAGGCGGGAGGGATACAATGAGCAGTTCTTC
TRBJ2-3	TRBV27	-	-	CASSAGRQNPTDTQYF	TGTGCCAGCAGCGCGGGACGACAAAACCCCACAGATACGCAGTATTTT
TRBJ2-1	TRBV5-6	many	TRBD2	CASSKAGGNEQFF	TGTGCCAGCAGCAAAGCGGGAGGGAATGAGCAGTTCTTC
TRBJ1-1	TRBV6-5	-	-	CASSGPPQNTEAFF	TGTGCCAGCAGCGGACCCCCTCAGAACACTGAAGCTTTCTTT
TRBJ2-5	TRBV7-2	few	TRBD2	CASSPQSTSGEETQYF	TGTGCCAGCAGCCCTCAGTCGACTAGCGGGGAAGAGACCCAGTACTTC
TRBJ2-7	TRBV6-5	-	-	CASSYGDAGRYEQYF	TGTGCCAGCAGTTATGGGGACGCAGGGCGCTACGAGCAGTACTTC
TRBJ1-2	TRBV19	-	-	CASSPSGIYHGYTF	TGTGCCAGTAGTCCCTCGGGGATTTACCATGGCTACACCTTC
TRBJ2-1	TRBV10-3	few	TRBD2	CAISESKAGGSYNEQFF	TGTGCCATCAGTGAGTCGAAAGCGGGGGGGTCCTACAATGAGCAGTTCTTC
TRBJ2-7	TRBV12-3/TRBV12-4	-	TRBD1	CASSPRTGVGEQYF	TGTGCCAGCAGCCCTCGGACAGGGGTTGGCGAGCAGTACTTC
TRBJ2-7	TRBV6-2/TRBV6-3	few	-	CASRPFGRGFSYEQYF	TGTGCCAGCAGGCCTTTCGGACGGGGGTTCTCCTACGAGCAGTACTTC
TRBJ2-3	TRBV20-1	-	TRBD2	CSAREKGLTSGARDTQYF	TGCAGTGCTAGAGAGAAGGGGCTGACTAGCGGGGCGCGGGATACGCAGTATTTT
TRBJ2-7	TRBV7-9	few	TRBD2	CASSLAPVAGGYEQYF	TGTGCCAGCAGCTTAGCCCCAGTAGCGGGGGGTTACGAGCAGTACTTC
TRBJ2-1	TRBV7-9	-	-	CASSLVGAGPMDNEQFF	TGTGCCAGCAGCTTAGTTGGAGCTGGCCCAATGGACAATGAGCAGTTCTTC
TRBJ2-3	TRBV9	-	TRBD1	CASSDTGEYADTQYF	TGTGCCAGCAGCGATACAGGGGAGTACGCAGATACGCAGTATTTT
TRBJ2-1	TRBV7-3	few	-	CASSFQPYNEQFF	TGTGCCAGCAGCTTCCAACCCTACAATGAGCAGTTCTTC